This T cell receptor beta chain comes out of a study of T cell changes during pregnancy in multiple sclerosis. This CDR3 has 13 residues. V trimming: 4 bases; J trimming: 12 bases; junction bases outside the gene matches: 9. Germline V gives CDR1 MNHEY, CDR2 SVGAGI. Measured with immunoSEQ multiplex PCR; TCRdb has only the in-frame clones, and not every one. The sample records 95,000 to 150,000 clones, about 94% being singletons. The rearrangement joins TRBV6-5 to TRBJ1-5; 7 nucleotides agree with TRBD1. The sample in question was peripheral blood, obtained before pregnancy. This sequence was found in a female donor with multiple sclerosis, enrolled in a pregnancy study. The CDR3 DNA reads TGTGCCAGCAGTTTTGGACAGGAAGGTAGCCAGCATTTT. It translates to CASSFGQEGSQHF.